Listed below are T cell receptor beta chains from one sample, sequenced in a study of Ad26.COV2.S vaccination and SARS-CoV-2 variants. Data came from immunoSEQ multiplex PCR; TCRdb stores just in-frame clones and leaves some out. The table records fewer than 800,000 clones, around 89% of them present only once. Material: peripheral blood, obtained in a trial of Ad26.COV2.S vaccine versus placebo. Source of these receptors: a person aged 18-65 years who received the Ad26.COV2.S COVID-19 vaccine or a placebo. Both conserved end residues are part of each CDR3. A D gene is named only where the DNA matches it firmly. Clone size appears in some rows only: once, few, many, or a class for an expanded clone.

NA	TRBJ2-2	NA	TRBV29-1	TGCAGCGTTCTGCAGGCGAACACCGGGGAGCTGTTTTTT	CSVLQANTGELFF
NA	TRBJ2-7	NA	TRBV30	TGTGCCTTCTACGAGCAGTACTTC	CAFYEQYF
NA	TRBJ2-7	TRBD1	TRBV27	TGTGCCAGCAGTAGACAGGGGGCGAAAGGCGAGCAGTACTTC	CASSRQGAKGEQYF
NA	TRBJ1-6	NA	TRBV12-3/TRBV12-4	TGTGCCAGCAATGACGGTGGGATACCCCTCCACTTT	CASNDGGIPLHF
few	TRBJ2-1	TRBD1	TRBV18	TGTGCCAGCTCACCCCCCCGGGACAGGGGGCGCCTATCCTACAATGAGCAGTTCTTC	CASSPPRDRGRLSYNEQFF
NA	TRBJ2-7	NA	TRBV5-6	TGTGCCAGCAGCTTGGGGACGGTTTACGAGCAGTACTTC	CASSLGTVYEQYF
NA	TRBJ2-2	NA	TRBV29-1	TGCAGCGTTGCAAGCCCGAACACCGGGGAGCTGTTTTTT	CSVASPNTGELFF
once	TRBJ2-2	NA	TRBV9	TGTGCCAGCAGCGTAGGGGGACTGACGAACACCGGGGAGCTGTTTTTT	CASSVGGLTNTGELFF
NA	TRBJ1-1	NA	TRBV30	TGTGCCTGGACTGGCAGAGGGGACACTGAAGCTTTCTTT	CAWTGRGDTEAFF
NA	TRBJ2-1	NA	TRBV7-7	TGTGCCAGCAGCTTAGCGGAAGGGAGTGAGCAGTTCTTC	CASSLAEGSEQFF
NA	TRBJ2-7	TRBD2	TRBV19	TGTGCCAGTAGTATTAGCGGGGAGGTCTACGAGCAGTACTTC	CASSISGEVYEQYF
NA	TRBJ1-1	TRBD1	TRBV10-3	TGTGCCATCAGCCCTGCTGGGACAGCTCCTAACACTGAAGCTTTCTTT	CAISPAGTAPNTEAFF
NA	TRBJ2-5	NA	TRBV27	TGTGCCAGCAGTCCCCGAGTAGCCGGGGAAGAGACCCAGTACTTC	CASSPRVAGEETQYF
NA	TRBJ1-3	NA	TRBV6-6	TGTGCCAGCAGGACGGGGTCCGTCACCATATATTTT	CASRTGSVTIYF
NA	TRBJ2-7	TRBD1	TRBV18	TGTGCCAGCTCACCTACAGGGGGCAAGGGTTACGAGCAGTACTTC	CASSPTGGKGYEQYF
few	TRBJ1-1	NA	TRBV10-3	TGTGCCATCAGTGAGTCTACAACCACTGAAGCTTTCTTT	CAISESTTTEAFF
NA	TRBJ1-2	NA	TRBV6-1	TGTGCCAGCAGTGACGAAGGGAGGGAAGGCTACCTCTATGGCTACACCTTC	CASSDEGREGYLYGYTF
NA	TRBJ2-3	NA	TRBV11-3	TGTGCCAGCAGCTCCGGGCCAGCCACAGATACGCAGTATTTT	CASSSGPATDTQYF
few	TRBJ2-1	TRBD1	TRBV2	TGTGCCAGCAGGACGGACAGGGTGACTGGAACCAATGAGCAGTTCTTC	CASRTDRVTGTNEQFF
NA	TRBJ2-5	TRBD2	TRBV19	TGTGCCAGTAGTGTCGGCGGGGGTCTAGGGAAAAGGTCCCAGTACTTC	CASSVGGGLGKRSQYF
NA	TRBJ1-1	TRBD1	TRBV3-1/TRBV3-2	TGTGCCAGCAGCCAAGGCTACAGGGGAGGGATGAACACTGAAGCTTTCTTT	CASSQGYRGGMNTEAFF
NA	TRBJ1-3	NA	TRBV6-6	TGTGCCAGCACCTCCGGGGGGCACATCTCTGGAAACACCATATATTTT	CASTSGGHISGNTIYF